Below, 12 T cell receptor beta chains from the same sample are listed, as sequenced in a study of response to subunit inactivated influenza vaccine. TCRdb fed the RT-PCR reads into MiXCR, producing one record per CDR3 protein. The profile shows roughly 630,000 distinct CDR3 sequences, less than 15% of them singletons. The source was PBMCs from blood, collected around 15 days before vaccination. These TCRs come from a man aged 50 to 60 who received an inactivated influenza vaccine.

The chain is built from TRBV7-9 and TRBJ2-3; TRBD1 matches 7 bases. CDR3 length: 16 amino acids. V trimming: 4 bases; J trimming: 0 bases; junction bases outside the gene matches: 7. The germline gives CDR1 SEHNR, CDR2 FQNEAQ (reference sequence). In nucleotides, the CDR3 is TGTGCCAGCAGCTCAATACAGGGGTACAGCACAGATACGCAGTATTTT. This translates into CASSSIQGYSTDTQYF.

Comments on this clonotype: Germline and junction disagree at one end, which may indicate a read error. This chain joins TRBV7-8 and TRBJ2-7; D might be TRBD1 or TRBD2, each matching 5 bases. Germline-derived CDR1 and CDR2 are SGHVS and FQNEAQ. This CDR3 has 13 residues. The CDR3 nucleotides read TGTGCCAGCAGATTAGCAGGGAGCAGGGAGCAGTACTTC. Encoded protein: CASRLAGSREQYF.

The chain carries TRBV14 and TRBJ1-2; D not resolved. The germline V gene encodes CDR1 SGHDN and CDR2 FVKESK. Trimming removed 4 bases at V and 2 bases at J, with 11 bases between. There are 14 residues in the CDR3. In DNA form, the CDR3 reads TGTGCCAGCAGCCCCGTCGGCCCCAACTATGGCTACACCTTC. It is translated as CASSPVGPNYGYTF.

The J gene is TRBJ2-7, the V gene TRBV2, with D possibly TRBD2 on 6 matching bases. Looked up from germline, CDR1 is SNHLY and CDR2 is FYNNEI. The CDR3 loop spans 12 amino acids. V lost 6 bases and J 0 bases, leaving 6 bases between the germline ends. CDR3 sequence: CASRDYSYEQYF. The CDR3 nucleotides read TGTGCCAGCAGGGACTACTCCTACGAGCAGTACTTC.

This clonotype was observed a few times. The CDR3 DNA reads as TGTGCCAGCTCACCACCACAGGCCAATGAGCAGTTCTTC. This translates into CASSPPQANEQFF. The chain has TRBV18 and TRBJ2-1, with D perhaps TRBD1 (5 bases). V was trimmed by 0 bases and J by 6 bases, leaving 6 bases between them. Per germline, CDR1 KGHSH and CDR2 LQKENI. The CDR3 sequence is 13 residues long.

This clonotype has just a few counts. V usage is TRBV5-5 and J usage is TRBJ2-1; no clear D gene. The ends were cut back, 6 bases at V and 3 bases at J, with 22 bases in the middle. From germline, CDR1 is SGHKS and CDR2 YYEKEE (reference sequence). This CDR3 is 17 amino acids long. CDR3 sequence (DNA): TGTGCCAGCAACCCCGGACGTGGGCCTCGGGTCTACAATGAGCAGTTCTTC. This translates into CASNPGRGPRVYNEQFF.

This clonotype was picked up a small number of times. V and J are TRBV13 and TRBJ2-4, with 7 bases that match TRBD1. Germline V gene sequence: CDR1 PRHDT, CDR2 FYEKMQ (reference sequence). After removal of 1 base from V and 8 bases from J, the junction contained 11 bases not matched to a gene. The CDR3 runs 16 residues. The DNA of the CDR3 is TGTGCCAGCAGCTTAGTCCTGCCGACAGGGAGTTACATTCAGTACTTC. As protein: CASSLVLPTGSYIQYF.

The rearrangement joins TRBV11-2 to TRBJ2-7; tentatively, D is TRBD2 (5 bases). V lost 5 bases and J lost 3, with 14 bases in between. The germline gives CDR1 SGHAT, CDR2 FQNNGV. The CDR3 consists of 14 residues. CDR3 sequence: CASSPSTTYYEQYF. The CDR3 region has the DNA TGTGCCAGCAGCCCCTCGACTACCTACTACGAGCAGTACTTC.

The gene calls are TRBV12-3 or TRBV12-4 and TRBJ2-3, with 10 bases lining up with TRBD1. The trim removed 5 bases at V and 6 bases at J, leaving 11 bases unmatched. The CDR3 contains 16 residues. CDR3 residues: CASSGRDRGPVDTQYF. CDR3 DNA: TGTGCCAGCAGTGGGAGGGACAGGGGCCCAGTTGATACGCAGTATTTT.

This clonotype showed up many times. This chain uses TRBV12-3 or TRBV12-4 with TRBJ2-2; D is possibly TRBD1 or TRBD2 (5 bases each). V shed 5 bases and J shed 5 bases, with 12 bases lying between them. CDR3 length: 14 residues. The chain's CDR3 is CASSPRGRTGELFF. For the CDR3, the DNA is TGTGCCAGCAGTCCTAGGGGACGGACCGGGGAGCTGTTTTTT.

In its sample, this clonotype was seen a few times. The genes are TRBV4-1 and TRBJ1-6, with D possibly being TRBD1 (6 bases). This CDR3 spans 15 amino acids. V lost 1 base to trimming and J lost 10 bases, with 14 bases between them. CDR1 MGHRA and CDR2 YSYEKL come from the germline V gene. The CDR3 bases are TGCGCCAGCAGCCAAGGGTCGTCAGGGGCCTCACCCCTCCACTTT. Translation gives CASSQGSSGASPLHF.

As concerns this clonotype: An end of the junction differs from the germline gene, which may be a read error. CDR3 protein: CAISEFGGQGVETQYF. The CDR3 coding sequence is TGTGCCATCAGTGAATTCGGTGGACAGGGGGTTGAGACCCAGTACTTC. The chain uses TRBV25-1 and TRBJ2-5; TRBD1 agrees at 10 bases. The germline gives CDR1 MGHDK, CDR2 SYGVNS. The CDR3 contains 16 residues.